This entry is about one T cell receptor (beta chain). Authors' processing steps: The authors estimated nucleated cell counts from reference gene primer amplification. Libraries were prepared by immunoSEQ multiplex PCR; TCRdb keeps only in-frame clonotypes and omits some of them. V, J and clone size reflect that table, while D and trimming were determined from the DNA. This table has fewer than 350,000 clones, under 90% appearing once. These data come from a study of blood T cell repertoires in COVID-19. For the study at large: The analysed material was cDNA or gDNA that came from T cells, B-cell-depleted T cells, or PBMCs.

Trimming pared 1 base from V and 4 bases from J, leaving 12 bases between. The germline gives CDR1 SGHDT, CDR2 YYEEEE. This CDR3 has 15 residues. Enrollees, about 18 to 90 years old, lived in 25 or so US areas. The chain has TRBV5-6 and TRBJ1-5; D not certain. The source is a man in his sixties who had recovered from COVID-19. The sequenced sample consisted of PBMCs or T cells enriched from blood (not recorded which). The DNA for the CDR3 is TGTGCCAGCAGCTTGCTAGCAGAAATTAATCAGCCCCAGCATTTT. Protein sequence: CASSLLAEINQPQHF.